The 4 T cell receptor beta chains below come from one sample, sequenced in a study of cytomegalovirus exposure and HLA in healthy donors. The PCR contained 60 Vbeta and 13 Jbeta primers. Measured with immunoSEQ multiplex PCR; TCRdb has only the in-frame clones, and not every one. This table has some 170,000 clones, around 79% appearing once. The source material was PBMCs. Receptor source: a man aged 35-49 years in good health and CMV-seropositive.

This sequence joins TRBV27 and TRBJ2-2, with D possibly being TRBD2 (5 bases). V lost 4 bases, J lost 7 bases, and 22 bases lay in between. Germline V gene data show CDR1 as MNHEY and CDR2 as SMNVEV (reference sequence). CDR3 length equals 17 residues. CDR3 sequence: CASSSLANSVLGGELFF. CDR3 DNA: TGTGCCAGCAGTTCACTGGCAAATAGCGTCCTGGGCGGGGAGCTGTTTTTT.

J is TRBJ2-7 and V is TRBV7-9; D possibly corresponds to TRBD2 (6 bases). The germline V gene has CDR1 SEHNR and CDR2 FQNEAQ (reference sequence). V dropped 0 bases and J dropped 2 bases, with 11 bases sitting between them. This CDR3 contains 15 residues. CDR3 amino acids: CASSLARAGPYEQYF. The CDR3 nucleotides are TGTGCCAGCAGCTTAGCGCGGGCGGGACCCTACGAGCAGTACTTC. The whole variable domain, remainder taken from reference TRBV7-9 and TRBJ2-7, is DTGVSQNPRHKITKRGQNVTFRCDPISEHNRLYWYRQTLGQGPEFLTYFQNEAQLEKSRLLSDRFSAERPKGSFSTLEIQRTEQGDSAMYLCASSLARAGPYEQYFGPGTRLTVT.

This sequence joins TRBV19 and TRBJ2-1; 15 nucleotides line up with TRBD2. The ends lost 5 bases at V and 9 bases at J; junction bases unmatched: 8. CDR1 LNHDA and CDR2 SQIVND come from the germline V gene (reference sequence). This CDR3 is 16 amino acids long. For the CDR3, the DNA is TGTGCCAGTAGTGGATGGACTAGCGGGAGGGCCGGTGAGCAGTTCTTC. Encoded protein: CASSGWTSGRAGEQFF.

The rearrangement uses TRBV11-3 and TRBJ2-3; D not resolved. V was cut by 5 bases and J by 7 bases, with 10 bases left in between. The V gene's germline CDR1 is SGHNT and CDR2 YENEEA. The CDR3 sequence is 12 residues long. The CDR3 bases are TGTGCCAGCAGCCAACAGATTCATACGCAGTATTTT. The encoded protein is CASSQQIHTQYF.